This TCR beta chain was identified in a study of cytomegalovirus exposure and HLA in healthy donors. Study outcomes and limitations: In all likelihood, a cluster of highly shared sequence variants was a sequencing artifact. TCR beta V- and J-gene trimming was later associated with a missense DCLRE1C variant. The study labeled under 200 TCR beta chains cytomegalovirus-associated.

The study ran its PCR with 60 Vbeta and 13 Jbeta primers. Generated by immunoSEQ multiplex PCR, the TCRdb table keeps only in-frame clones and is missing some. The sample yields around 170,000 clones, around 80% seen once. About this clone itself: Its antigen is not known.

The TCR sequence derives from a man in his forties or fifties in good health and CMV-seronegative. The material sequenced was PBMCs.

The CDR3 reads CAWSMKGREGYTF. CDR3 nucleotides: TGTGCCTGGAGTATGAAGGGCAGGGAAGGCTACACCTTC. The chain employs TRBV30 and TRBJ1-2, with TRBD1 as a possible D gene (5 bases). V was cut by 2 bases and J by 8 bases, with 15 bases left in between. Germline assignment: CDR1 GTSNPN and CDR2 SVGIG (reference sequence). The CDR3 sequence is 13 residues long.